These T cell receptor beta chains were read from a single sample in a study of PD-1 blockade in classical Hodgkin lymphoma. TCRdb's table, derived via immunoSEQ multiplex PCR, lists solely in-frame clones and lacks some. The repertoire holds around 20,000 clones, with about four fifths as singletons. Sequences were derived from peripheral blood mononuclear cells (PBMCs), sampled before the second cycle of nivolumab. The receptors derive from a human donor with classical Hodgkin lymphoma. Both conserved end residues are part of each CDR3. The D gene is left open where the match is weak. Clone size is not always given. Where it is, it says once, few, many or a class for expanded clones.

length	J	size	D	V	DNA	CDR3
14	TRBJ2-5	few	TRBD1	TRBV25-1	TGTGCCAGCAGTACAAGACAGGGGAGCAAGACCCAGTACTTC	CASSTRQGSKTQYF
16	TRBJ2-1	-	TRBD2	TRBV19	TGTGCCAGTACCTTCTCTAGCGGGGGGGCCAGCAATGAGCAGTTCTTC	CASTFSSGGASNEQFF
16	TRBJ1-6	few	TRBD1	TRBV6-5	TGTGCCAGCAGTTACTCGATGGACAGGGGAAATTCACCCCTCCACTTT	CASSYSMDRGNSPLHF
14	TRBJ2-2	-	TRBD1	TRBV4-3	TGCGCCAGCAGCAGGGACAGAAACACCGGGGAGCTGTTTTTT	CASSRDRNTGELFF
15	TRBJ1-2	-	TRBD1	TRBV6-6	TGTGCCAGCAGTTTTTCCCAGGGGGTTTCCTATGGCTACACCTTC	CASSFSQGVSYGYTF
15	TRBJ2-3	few	TRBD1	TRBV11-3	TGTGCCAGCAGCCCTGGACAGGGGGCAACAGATACGCAGTATTTT	CASSPGQGATDTQYF
16	TRBJ1-2	-	-	TRBV4-1	TGCGCCAGCAGCCAAGATTGGCCCCCCACTAACTATGGCTACACCTTC	CASSQDWPPTNYGYTF
14	TRBJ2-3	-	TRBD2	TRBV28	TGTGCCAGCAGTCTCCGGGGGGGGAGGGATACGCAGTATTTT	CASSLRGGRDTQYF
17	TRBJ1-6	medium-sized	-	TRBV6-1	TGTGCCAGCAGTGAAGGGCCGTTTAGCTCCTATAATTCACCCCTCCACTTT	CASSEGPFSSYNSPLHF
16	TRBJ1-5	-	TRBD1	TRBV7-8	TGTGCCAGCAGCTTAGGGACAGGGTGGAGCAATCAGCCCCAGCATTTT	CASSLGTGWSNQPQHF